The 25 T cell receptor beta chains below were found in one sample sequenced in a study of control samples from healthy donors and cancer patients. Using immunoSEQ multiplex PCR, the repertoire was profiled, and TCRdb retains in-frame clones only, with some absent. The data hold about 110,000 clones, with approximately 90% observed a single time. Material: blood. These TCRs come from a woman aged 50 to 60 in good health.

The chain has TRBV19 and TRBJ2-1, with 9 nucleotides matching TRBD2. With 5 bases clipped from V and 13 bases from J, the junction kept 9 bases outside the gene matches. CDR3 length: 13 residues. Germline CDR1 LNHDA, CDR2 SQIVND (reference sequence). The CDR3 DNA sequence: TGTGCCAGTAGTTCATCACTAGCGGGTTTACAGTTCTTC. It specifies CASSSSLAGLQFF.

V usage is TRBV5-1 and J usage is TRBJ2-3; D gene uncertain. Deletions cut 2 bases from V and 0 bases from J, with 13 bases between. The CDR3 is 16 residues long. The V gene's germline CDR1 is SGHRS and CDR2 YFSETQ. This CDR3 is CASSLSSFSSTDTQYF. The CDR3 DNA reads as TGCGCCAGCAGCTTATCTTCCTTCTCTAGCACAGATACGCAGTATTTT.

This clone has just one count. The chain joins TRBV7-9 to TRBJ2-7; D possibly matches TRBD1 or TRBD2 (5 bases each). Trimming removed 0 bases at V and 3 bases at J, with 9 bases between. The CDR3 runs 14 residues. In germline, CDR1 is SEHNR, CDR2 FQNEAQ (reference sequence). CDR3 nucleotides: TGTGCCAGCAGCTTAGCGGGGGAGAGCTACGAGCAGTACTTC. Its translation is CASSLAGESYEQYF.

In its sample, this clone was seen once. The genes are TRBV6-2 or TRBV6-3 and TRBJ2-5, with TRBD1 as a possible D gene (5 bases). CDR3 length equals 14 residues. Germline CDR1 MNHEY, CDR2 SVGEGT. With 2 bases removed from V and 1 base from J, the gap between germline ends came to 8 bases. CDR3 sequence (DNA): TGTGCCAGCAGTTACCCGGACATCCAAGAGACCCAGTACTTC. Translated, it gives CASSYPDIQETQYF.

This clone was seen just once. CDR3 bases: TGTGCCAGCAGTGACTCGGGACAGGGCTACACCGGGGAGCTGTTTTTT. Its protein product is CASSDSGQGYTGELFF. The rearrangement links TRBV6-4 to TRBJ2-2, with 9 bases identical to TRBD1. The V gene end was trimmed by 0 bases and the J gene end by 3 bases; junction bases not matched to a gene: 2. The CDR3 consists of 16 residues. In germline, CDR1 is MRHNA, CDR2 SNTAGT.

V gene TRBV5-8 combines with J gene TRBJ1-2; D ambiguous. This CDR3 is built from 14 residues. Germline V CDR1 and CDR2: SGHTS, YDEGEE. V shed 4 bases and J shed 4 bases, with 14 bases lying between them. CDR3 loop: CASSGRSDLYGYTF. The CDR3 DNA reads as TGTGCCAGCAGCGGGAGATCCGACCTCTATGGCTACACCTTC.

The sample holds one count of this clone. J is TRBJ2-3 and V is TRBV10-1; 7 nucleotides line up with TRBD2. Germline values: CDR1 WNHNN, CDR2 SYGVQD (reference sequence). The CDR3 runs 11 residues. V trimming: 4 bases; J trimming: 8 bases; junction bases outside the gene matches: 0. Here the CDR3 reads CASSGGGTQYF. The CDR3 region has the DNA TGCGCCAGCAGTGGCGGGGGTACGCAGTATTTT.

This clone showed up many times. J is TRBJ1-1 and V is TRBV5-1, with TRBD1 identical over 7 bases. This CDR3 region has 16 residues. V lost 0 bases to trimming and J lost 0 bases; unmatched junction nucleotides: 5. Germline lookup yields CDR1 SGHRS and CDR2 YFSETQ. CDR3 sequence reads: CASSLGSGGMNTEAFF. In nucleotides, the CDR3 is TGCGCCAGCAGCTTGGGATCAGGGGGGATGAACACTGAAGCTTTCTTT.

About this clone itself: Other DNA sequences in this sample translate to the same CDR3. CDR3 DNA sequence: TGTGCCAGCAGTCCCTCCACAGATACGCAGTATTTT. Protein product: CASSPSTDTQYF. The chain combines TRBV27 with TRBJ2-3, with D hard to call. V shed 5 bases and J shed 2 bases, with 5 bases lying between them. The CDR3 spans 12 residues. In germline, CDR1 is MNHEY, CDR2 SMNVEV (reference sequence).

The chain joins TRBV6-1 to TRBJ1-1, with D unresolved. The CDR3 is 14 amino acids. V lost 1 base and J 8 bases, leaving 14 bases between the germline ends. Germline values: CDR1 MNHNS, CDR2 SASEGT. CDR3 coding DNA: TGTGCCAGCAGTGAAGTTACAAGGTCAGGAGAAGCTTTCTTT. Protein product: CASSEVTRSGEAFF.

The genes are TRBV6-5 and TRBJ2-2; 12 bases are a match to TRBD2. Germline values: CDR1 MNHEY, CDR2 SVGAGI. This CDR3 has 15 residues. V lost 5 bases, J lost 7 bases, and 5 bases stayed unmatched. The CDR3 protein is CASSRTSGDVGELFF. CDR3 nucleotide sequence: TGTGCCAGCAGTCGGACTAGCGGGGACGTCGGGGAGCTGTTTTTT.

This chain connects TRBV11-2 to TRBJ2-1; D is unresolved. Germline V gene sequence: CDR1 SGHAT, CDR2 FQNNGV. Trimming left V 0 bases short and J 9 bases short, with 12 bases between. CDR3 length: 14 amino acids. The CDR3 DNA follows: TGTGCCAGCAGCTTAGATCCAGCCCTGGGTGAGCAGTTCTTC. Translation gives CASSLDPALGEQFF.

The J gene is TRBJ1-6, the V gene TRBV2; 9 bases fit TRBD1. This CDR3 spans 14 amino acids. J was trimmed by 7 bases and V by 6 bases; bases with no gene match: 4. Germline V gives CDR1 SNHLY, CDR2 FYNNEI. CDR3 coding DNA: TGTGCCAGCAGAAGGACAGGGGTCAATTCACCCCTCCACTTT. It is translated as CASRRTGVNSPLHF. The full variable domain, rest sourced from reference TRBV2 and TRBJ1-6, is EPEVTQTPSHQVTQMGQEVILRCVPISNHLYFYWYRQILGQKVEFLVSFYNNEISEKSEIFDDQFSVERPDGSNFTLKIRSTKLEDSAMYFCASRRTGVNSPLHFGNGTRLTVT.

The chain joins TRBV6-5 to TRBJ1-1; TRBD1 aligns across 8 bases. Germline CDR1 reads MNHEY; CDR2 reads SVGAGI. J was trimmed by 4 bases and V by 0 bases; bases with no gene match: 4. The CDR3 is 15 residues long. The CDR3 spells CASSYSGQGATEAFF. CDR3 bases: TGTGCCAGCAGTTACTCGGGGCAGGGGGCCACTGAAGCTTTCTTT.

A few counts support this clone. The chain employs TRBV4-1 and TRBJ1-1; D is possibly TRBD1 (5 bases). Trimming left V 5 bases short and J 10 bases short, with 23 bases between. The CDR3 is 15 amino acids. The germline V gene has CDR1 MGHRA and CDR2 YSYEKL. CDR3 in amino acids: CASSSREGRSVGAFF. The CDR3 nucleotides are TGCGCCAGCAGCTCGCGGGAGGGGCGGTCCGTAGGAGCTTTCTTT.

This chain's CDR3 is CASSQDPGGLARTDTQYF. The CDR3 nucleotides are TGCGCCAGCAGCCAAGATCCGGGGGGACTAGCGCGCACAGATACGCAGTATTTT. The chain recombines TRBV4-1 with TRBJ2-3; 10 nucleotides agree with TRBD2. With 0 bases clipped from V and 1 base from J, the junction kept 7 bases outside the gene matches. Germline V CDR1 and CDR2: MGHRA, YSYEKL. There are 18 residues in the CDR3.

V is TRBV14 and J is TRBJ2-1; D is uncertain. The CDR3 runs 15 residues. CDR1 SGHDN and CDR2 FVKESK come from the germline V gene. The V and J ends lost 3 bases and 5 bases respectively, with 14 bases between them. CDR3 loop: CASSQGFGPNNEQFF. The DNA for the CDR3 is TGTGCCAGCAGCCAGGGTTTCGGCCCCAACAATGAGCAGTTCTTC.

The chain's CDR3 is CASSHRTGARTNEKLFF. CDR3 nucleotides: TGTGCCAGCAGCCACCGGACAGGGGCGCGAACTAATGAAAAACTGTTTTTT. V gene TRBV5-6 combines with J gene TRBJ1-4, with TRBD1 matching over 9 bases. V dropped 4 bases and J dropped 1; count of bases not matched to a gene: 8. The germline CDR1 and CDR2 sequences are SGHDT and YYEEEE. The CDR3 has 17 residues.

CDR3 coding DNA: TGTGCCAGCAGCCTCCCACAAGAGACCCAGTACTTC. Amino acid sequence: CASSLPQETQYF. This rearrangement joins TRBV3-1 (or the pseudogene TRBV3-2) to TRBJ2-5, with D uncertain. V was cut by 4 bases and J by 2 bases, with 5 bases left in between. Germline CDR1 LGHDT, CDR2 YNNKEL (reference sequence). This CDR3 is built from 12 residues.

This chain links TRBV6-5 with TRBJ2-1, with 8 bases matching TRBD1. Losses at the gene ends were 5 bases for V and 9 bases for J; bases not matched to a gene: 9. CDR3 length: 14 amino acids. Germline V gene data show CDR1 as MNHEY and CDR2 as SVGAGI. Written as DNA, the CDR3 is TGTGCCAGCAGTACGAGACAGGGGAGGAGTGAGCAGTTCTTC. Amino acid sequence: CASSTRQGRSEQFF.

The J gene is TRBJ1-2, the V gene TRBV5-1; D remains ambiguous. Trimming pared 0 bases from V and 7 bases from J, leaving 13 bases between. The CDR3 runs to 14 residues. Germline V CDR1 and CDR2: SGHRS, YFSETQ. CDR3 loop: CASSLAGQTTGYTF. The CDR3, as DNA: TGCGCCAGCAGCTTGGCCGGGCAGACGACTGGCTACACCTTC.

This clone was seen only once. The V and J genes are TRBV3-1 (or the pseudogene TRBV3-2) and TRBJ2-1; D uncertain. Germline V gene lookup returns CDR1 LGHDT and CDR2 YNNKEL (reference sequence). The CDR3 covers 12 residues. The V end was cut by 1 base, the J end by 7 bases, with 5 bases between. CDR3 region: CASSQASNEQFF. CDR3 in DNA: TGTGCCAGCAGCCAAGCAAGTAATGAGCAGTTCTTC.

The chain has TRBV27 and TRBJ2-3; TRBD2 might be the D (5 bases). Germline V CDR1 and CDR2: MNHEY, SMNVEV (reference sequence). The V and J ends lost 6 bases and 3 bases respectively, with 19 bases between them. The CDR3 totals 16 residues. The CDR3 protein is CASRGILLESTDTQYF. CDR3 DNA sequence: TGTGCCAGCAGGGGGATCTTACTAGAGAGTACAGATACGCAGTATTTT.

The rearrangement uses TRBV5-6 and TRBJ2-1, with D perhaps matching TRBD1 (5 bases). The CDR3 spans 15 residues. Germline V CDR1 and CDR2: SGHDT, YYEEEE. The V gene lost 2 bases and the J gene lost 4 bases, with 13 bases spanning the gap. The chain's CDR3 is CASSFLSGQYNEQFF. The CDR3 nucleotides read TGTGCCAGCAGCTTCCTATCAGGGCAGTACAATGAGCAGTTCTTC.

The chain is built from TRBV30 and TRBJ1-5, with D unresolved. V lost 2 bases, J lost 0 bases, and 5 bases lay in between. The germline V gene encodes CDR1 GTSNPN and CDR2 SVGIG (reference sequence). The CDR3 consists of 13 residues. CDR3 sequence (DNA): TGTGCCTGGAGTCTATATAGCAATCAGCCCCAGCATTTT. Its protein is CAWSLYSNQPQHF.